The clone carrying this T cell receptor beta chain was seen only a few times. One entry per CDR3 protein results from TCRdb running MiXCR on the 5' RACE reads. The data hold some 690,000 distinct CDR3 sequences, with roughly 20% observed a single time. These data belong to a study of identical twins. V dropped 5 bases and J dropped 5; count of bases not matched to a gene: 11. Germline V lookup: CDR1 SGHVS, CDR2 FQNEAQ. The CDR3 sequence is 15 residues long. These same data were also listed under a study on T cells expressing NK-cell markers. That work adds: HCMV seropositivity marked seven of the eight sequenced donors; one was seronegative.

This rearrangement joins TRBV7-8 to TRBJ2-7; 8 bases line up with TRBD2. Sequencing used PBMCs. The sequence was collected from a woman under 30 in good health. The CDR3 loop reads CASSRGLSGRHEQYF. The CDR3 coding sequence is TGTGCCAGCAGCCGTGGACTAAGCGGGAGACACGAGCAGTACTTC.